Shown below are 9 T cell receptor beta chains from a single sample sequenced in a study of blood T cell repertoires in COVID-19. TCRdb keeps only in-frame clones here, not all; method: immunoSEQ multiplex PCR. Found here are some 490,000 clones, 75% to 90% of them singletons; the top ten hold approximately 8.3%. Sequencing input: PBMCs or T cells enriched from blood (not recorded which). These receptors came from a woman aged 55-70 years who had recovered from COVID-19.

J is TRBJ2-7 and V is TRBV3-1 (or the pseudogene TRBV3-2), with D perhaps matching TRBD2 (6 bases). The CDR3 has 14 amino acids. V lost 4 bases and J 1 base, leaving 11 bases between the germline ends. Germline CDR1 is LGHDT and CDR2 is YNNKEL (reference sequence). The CDR3 here is CASSRSGTSYEQYF. The CDR3 DNA follows: TGTGCCAGCAGCCGTTCAGGGACTTCCTACGAGCAGTACTTC.

The J gene is TRBJ1-2, the V gene TRBV10-3, with 7 bases identical to TRBD1. V gave up 11 bases and J gave up 3 bases; unmatched junction bases: 0. The germline CDR1 and CDR2 sequences are ENHRY and SYGVKD. The CDR3 loop spans 10 amino acids. CDR3 DNA: TGTGCCCAGGGGGACTATGGCTACACCTTC. This sequence encodes CAQGDYGYTF.

The genes are TRBV7-8 and TRBJ2-3, with TRBD2 identical over 7 bases. The junction had 2 bases not matched to a gene; V was cut back by 0 bases and J by 5 bases. The length of the CDR3 is 14 residues. Germline CDR1 SGHVS, CDR2 FQNEAQ. The CDR3 region has the DNA TGTGCCAGCAGCTTAGCGCCGGGGGGAGATACGCAGTATTTT. The encoded protein is CASSLAPGGDTQYF.

This clone was detected only once. The chain recombines TRBV6-5 with TRBJ1-2; possibly TRBD1 for D (5 bases). This CDR3 is built from 14 residues. V lost 0 bases and J lost 8, with 13 bases in between. The germline V gene encodes CDR1 MNHEY and CDR2 SVGAGI. The CDR3 is CASSYSKGVGGYTF. As DNA, the CDR3 is TGTGCCAGCAGTTACTCGAAAGGGGTTGGGGGCTACACCTTC.

The rearrangement links TRBV6-5 to TRBJ1-6; TRBD1 aligns across 8 bases. Germline trimming cut 5 bases from V and 5 bases from J; bases unmatched to any gene: 5. The CDR3 runs to 15 residues. Germline V gene sequence: CDR1 MNHEY, CDR2 SVGAGI. The CDR3 DNA follows: TGTGCCAGCAGTCGGTACAGGGGGGATAATTCACCCCTCCACTTT. Translation gives CASSRYRGDNSPLHF.

The CDR3 DNA reads TGTGCCAGCAGCTTGGGAGTTTCCCGGGACCAGTACTTC. As protein: CASSLGVSRDQYF. V and J are TRBV5-5 and TRBJ2-5, with D maybe TRBD2 (5 bases). CDR3 size: 13 residues. Germline values: CDR1 SGHKS, CDR2 YYEKEE (reference sequence). Trimming removed 0 bases at V and 10 bases at J, with 13 bases between.

V usage is TRBV27 and J usage is TRBJ2-7; TRBD2 matches 7 bases. Looked up from germline, CDR1 is MNHEY and CDR2 is SMNVEV (reference sequence). The junction had 12 bases not matched to a gene; V was cut back by 8 bases and J by 5 bases. This CDR3 region has 14 residues. The CDR3: CASGKAGLVHEQYV. The DNA for the CDR3 is TGTGCCAGCGGGAAAGCGGGGTTAGTCCACGAGCAGTACGTC.

The chain is built from TRBV7-8 and TRBJ1-1; D is perhaps TRBD1 (6 bases). The germline CDR1 and CDR2 sequences are SGHVS and FQNEAQ. Trimming removed 5 bases at V and 8 bases at J, with 9 bases between. This CDR3 has 11 amino acids. CDR3 DNA: TGTGCCAGCAGCCCGAGGGGGGAAGCTTTCTTT. Its protein is CASSPRGEAFF.

The V gene is TRBV5-1, the J gene TRBJ1-1, with a possible D match to TRBD1 (5 bases). V lost 0 bases and J lost 1, with 10 bases in between. CDR3 size: 15 residues. Germline CDR1 reads SGHRS; CDR2 reads YFSETQ. CDR3 in DNA: TGCGCCAGCAGCTTGGGGGGCAGATCGAACACTGAAGCTTTCTTT. Amino acids: CASSLGGRSNTEAFF.